The source of this T cell receptor beta chain is a study of chemoradiotherapy in HPV16-positive cancers (dated by TCRdb to between 2020 and 2023). General notes on the study: Candidate HPV-specific T-cell clones and common TCR motifs were defined through functional T-cell assays on cells from a couple of HPV16-positive patients. Whether T-cell immunity against the HPV oncoproteins E6 and E7 changes during chemoradiotherapy and whether survival is affected by this immunity were examined in the study. Next, the candidate HPV-specific TCRs and motifs were followed in TCR repertoires from 80 to 90 patients with HPV-related cancers.

The CDR3 has 11 amino acids, counting the end cysteine and phenylalanine. The entry retains the CDR3 DNA only, 33 bases that are in frame from base 1. From a lookup of the germline V gene (reference sequence), CDR1 and CDR2 are LNHDA and SQIVND. Deletion took 7 bases off V and 4 bases off J, with a span of 8 bases between the germline ends. Summary of the overall study and its limitations: Improved recurrence-free survival in HPV16-positive patients was associated with expansion of HPV-responsive T cells during chemoradiotherapy. Expansion of candidate HPV-specific clones and E7-related TCR motifs was observed in the tumor microenvironment during treatment, whereas no such expansion was observed for non-HPV-specific T cells. The survival association was reported for HPV16-positive patients, and the functional definition of HPV-specific T cells was derived from only a couple of HPV16-positive patients.

A note on this clone: Which antigen it targets is not known. No quality values exist for individual bases; no much larger clone is one base distant.

Repertoires were sampled multiple times during chemoradiotherapy, which allowed clonal expansion in the tumor microenvironment to be followed. Libraries were built with the immunoSEQ multiplex PCR assay. Not all clones reach the TCRdb copy of this immuneACCESS table, which keeps in-frame sequences only. Checked studies attribute under half of the gap to unresolved V genes and leave the rest unexplained. The sample profile shows some 9,600 clones; approximately 70% of them were found once. The ten largest clones capture 13% to 15% of the sample. This TCR was sampled from a human donor with HPV-associated anogenital cancer. The sequence joins TRBV19 to TRBJ2-7; the D gene is tentatively TRBD1 or TRBD2, each matching 5 bases. Sample collection was performed from a patient who underwent chemoradiotherapy. The nucleotides read TGTGCCAGTACTTGGGGGTACGAGCAGTACTTC. Translated, this is CASTWGYEQYF. The CDR3, completed at both ends by the reference TRBV19 and TRBJ2-7 genes, gives the full variable domain DGGITQSPKYLFRKEGQNVTLSCEQNLNHDAMYWYRQDPGQGLRLIYYSQIVNDFQKGDIAEGYSVSREKKESFPLTVTSAQKNPTAFYLCASTWGYEQYFGPGTRLTVT.